Described below is a single TCR beta chain sequence and its context. The source of the sample is a study of blood T cell repertoires in COVID-19. At the level of the study: COVID-19 samples collected from the United States, Italy and Spain covered acute and convalescent phases.

Trimming took 2 bases from V and 3 from J; bases not matched to a gene: 9. Germline V gene sequence: CDR1 SGHVS, CDR2 FQNEAQ. This CDR3 is 17 amino acids long. Two negative PCRs, clearance, or symptom resolution characterized the recovered Cohort 3 donors. Method: immunoSEQ multiplex PCR; TCRdb's copy keeps in-frame clones and lacks some. The table lists a few hundred thousand clones, roughly 85% of them singletons. The sequencing sample was made of PBMCs or T cells enriched from blood (not recorded which). The chain uses TRBV7-8 and TRBJ2-3; 9 bases agree with TRBD2. The clonotype originates from a man younger than 45 who had recovered from COVID-19. The CDR3, as DNA: TGTGCCAGCAGCTTACGTCAACCGGGACTAGCTACAGATACGCAGTATTTT. The encoded protein is CASSLRQPGLATDTQYF.